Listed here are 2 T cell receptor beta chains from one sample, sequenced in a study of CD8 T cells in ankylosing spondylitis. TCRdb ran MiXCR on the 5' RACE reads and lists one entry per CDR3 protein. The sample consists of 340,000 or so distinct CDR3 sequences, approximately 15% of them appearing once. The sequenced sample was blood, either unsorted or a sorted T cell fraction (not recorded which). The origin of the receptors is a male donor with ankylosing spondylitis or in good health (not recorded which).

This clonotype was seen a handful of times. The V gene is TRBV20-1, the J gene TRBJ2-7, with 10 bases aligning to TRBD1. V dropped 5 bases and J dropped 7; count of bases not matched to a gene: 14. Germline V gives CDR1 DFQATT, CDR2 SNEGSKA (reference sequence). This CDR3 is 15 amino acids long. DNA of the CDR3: TGCAGTGCTGCAACCCGGGACAGGGGCCCCTGGGAGCAGTACTTC. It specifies CSAATRDRGPWEQYF.

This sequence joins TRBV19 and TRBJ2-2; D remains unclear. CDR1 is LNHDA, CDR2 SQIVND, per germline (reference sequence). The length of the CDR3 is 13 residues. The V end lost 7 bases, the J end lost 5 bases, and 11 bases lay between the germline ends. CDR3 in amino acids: CASTPWSTGELFF. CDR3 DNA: TGTGCCAGTACCCCTTGGTCGACCGGGGAGCTGTTTTTT.